Listed here are 16 T cell receptor beta chains from one sample, sequenced in a study of CD8 T cells in ankylosing spondylitis. No cognate antigen is known for these TCRs. Study conclusions and caveats: It appeared that ankylosing spondylitis blood was characterized by a TCR beta motif of roughly 8 highly homologous variants.

MiXCR was run by TCRdb on the 5' RACE reads, yielding one entry per CDR3 protein. The data contain approximately 440,000 distinct CDR3 sequences, 17% of them singletons. The sample consisted of blood, either unsorted or a sorted T cell fraction (not recorded which). The origin of the receptors is a male donor with ankylosing spondylitis.

This clonotype came up a few times. The rearrangement links TRBV4-1 to TRBJ2-3, with 11 bases that match TRBD2. Germline values: CDR1 MGHRA, CDR2 YSYEKL. With 6 bases clipped from V and 1 base from J, the junction kept 6 bases outside the gene matches. There are 16 residues in the CDR3. The CDR3 region is CASSNRGLAGTDTQYF. DNA of the CDR3: TGCGCCAGCAGTAACAGGGGACTAGCGGGCACAGATACGCAGTATTTT.

This clonotype was seen more than once but under ten times. The genes are TRBV7-2 and TRBJ1-2, with a possible D match to TRBD1 (5 bases). Germline V gene data show CDR1 as SGHTA and CDR2 as FQGNSA. Trimming shortened V by 0 bases and J by 3 bases, and 20 bases separated the two germline ends. The CDR3 sequence is 18 residues long. This CDR3 reads CASSLAHYPRDSHYGYTF. DNA for the CDR3: TGTGCCAGCAGCTTAGCCCACTACCCCCGAGACAGCCACTATGGCTACACCTTC.

This clonotype has only a few counts. The chain carries TRBV6-2 or TRBV6-3 and TRBJ1-1; D not resolved. The CDR3 is 13 amino acids. The V gene lost 2 bases and the J gene lost 4 bases, with 8 bases spanning the gap. The V gene's germline CDR1 is MNHEY and CDR2 SVGEGT. In DNA, the CDR3 is TGTGCCAGCAGTTACACGGGAGGCACTGAAGCTTTCTTT. Its protein is CASSYTGGTEAFF.

Only a few counts were recorded for this clonotype. V gene TRBV10-1 combines with J gene TRBJ1-2; TRBD1 is a possible D gene (6 bases). The V gene's germline CDR1 is WNHNN and CDR2 SYGVQD (reference sequence). V gave up 7 bases and J gave up 8 bases, with 14 bases separating them. This CDR3 has 12 residues. DNA for the CDR3: TGCGCCAGCACATCGACAGGCGGGGGCTACACCTTC. This encodes CASTSTGGGYTF.

The chain has TRBV20-1 and TRBJ1-6; the match to TRBD1 covers 7 bases. Per germline, CDR1 DFQATT and CDR2 SNEGSKA (reference sequence). J lost 0 bases, V lost 6 bases, and 8 bases had no gene match. The CDR3 runs to 16 residues. For the CDR3, the DNA is TGCAGTGCCAAAGTCGCAGGGGGCTCCTATAATTCACCCCTCCACTTT. Translated, it gives CSAKVAGGSYNSPLHF.

This clonotype occurred many times. The chain couples TRBV10-3 to TRBJ2-1, with 8 nucleotides matching TRBD2. CDR1 and CDR2 from the germline V gene are ENHRY and SYGVKD. V lost 10 bases, J lost 7 bases, and 9 bases stayed unmatched. There are 13 residues in the CDR3. For the CDR3, the DNA is TGTGCCACCCAGGGCGGGGGGCTTAATGAGCAGTTCTTC. Protein: CATQGGGLNEQFF.

This clonotype was seen more than once but under ten times. CDR3 in DNA: TGTGCCAGCAGTGGAGGGACGGTTGGACCGACGGGGACCCAGTACTTC. Translated: CASSGGTVGPTGTQYF. The chain recombines TRBV2 with TRBJ2-5; D is tentatively TRBD1 or TRBD2 (5 bases each). The germline V and J ends were trimmed by 4 bases and 7 bases, with 22 bases remaining between them. The CDR3 loop spans 16 amino acids. CDR1 SNHLY and CDR2 FYNNEI come from the germline V gene.

The chain is built from TRBV2 and TRBJ1-5; D remains ambiguous. The V gene's germline CDR1 is SNHLY and CDR2 FYNNEI. V shed 1 base and J shed 3 bases, with 7 bases lying between them. The CDR3 totals 14 residues. CDR3 in amino acids: CASSEGRPNQPQHF. The CDR3 coding sequence is TGTGCCAGCAGTGAAGGCAGGCCCAATCAGCCCCAGCATTTT.

This clonotype was detected only a few times. CDR3 DNA sequence: TGTGCCAGCAGCAAAGCGGGAGGGCCGACGGCCCAGTACTTC. This encodes CASSKAGGPTAQYF. V usage is TRBV12-3 or TRBV12-4 and J usage is TRBJ2-5, with 10 bases that match TRBD2. Trimming cost V 6 bases and J 9 bases; bases outside gene matches: 10. CDR3 size: 14 residues.

At least ten counts were recorded for this clonotype. V gene TRBV12-3 or TRBV12-4 combines with J gene TRBJ2-1; a possible D gene is TRBD2 (6 bases). The length of the CDR3 is 13 residues. The V and J ends lost 5 bases and 6 bases respectively, with 11 bases between them. The DNA of the CDR3 is TGTGCCAGCAGTCGACTAGATACCAATGAGCAGTTCTTC. Its protein is CASSRLDTNEQFF.

This clonotype was counted a few times. The V gene is TRBV5-1, the J gene TRBJ1-2; TRBD1 is a possible D gene (5 bases). The germline V gene has CDR1 SGHRS and CDR2 YFSETQ. CDR3 size: 14 residues. The V end lost 4 bases, the J end lost 5 bases, and 15 bases lay between the germline ends. In DNA, the CDR3 is TGCGCCAGCAGCCCTAATGCTGGGGGTTATGGCTACACCTTC. Its protein is CASSPNAGGYGYTF.

This clonotype was seen only a few times. The chain has TRBV20-1 and TRBJ2-3; 9 nucleotides line up with TRBD1. The junction had 9 bases not matched to a gene; V was cut back by 8 bases and J by 3 bases. Germline V lookup: CDR1 DFQATT, CDR2 SNEGSKA (reference sequence). This CDR3 contains 14 residues. CDR3 bases: TGCAGTCTCATTGGGACAGGGCGAACAGATACGCAGTATTTT. It codes for CSLIGTGRTDTQYF.

V usage is TRBV28 and J usage is TRBJ2-2, with 14 bases that match TRBD2. The CDR3 has 17 residues. CDR1 and CDR2 (germline): MDHEN, SYDVKM. J was trimmed by 6 bases and V by 4 bases; bases with no gene match: 7. CDR3 bases: TGTGCCAGCAGTTCCCCGACTAGCGGGAGGGGGCCCGGGGAGCTGTTTTTT. This codes for CASSSPTSGRGPGELFF.

Only a few counts were recorded for this clonotype. J is TRBJ2-1 and V is TRBV6-1; 7 bases fit TRBD1. Germline lookup yields CDR1 MNHNS and CDR2 SASEGT. The CDR3 sequence is 13 residues long. J gave up 12 bases and V 3 bases, and 8 bases lay outside the gene matches. In DNA form, the CDR3 reads TGTGCCAGCAGTGAGAGGACCCCAGGGGGGCAGTTCTTC. The encoded protein is CASSERTPGGQFF.

This clonotype was seen more than once but under ten times. The V gene is TRBV24-1, the J gene TRBJ2-7, with TRBD1 as a possible D gene (5 bases). The CDR3 extends over 11 amino acids. Per germline, CDR1 KGHDR and CDR2 SFDVKD. Trimming cost V 12 bases and J 4 bases, with 12 bases left between them. The CDR3 bases are TGTGCCCCGACAGTTGGTTACGAGCAGTACTTC. Protein: CAPTVGYEQYF.

This clonotype was found a few times. DNA of the CDR3: TGCAGTGCTTACAGGGTTGGGCAGCCCCAGCATTTT. It yields the protein CSAYRVGQPQHF. The chain employs TRBV20-1 and TRBJ1-5; a weak D match, TRBD1 (6 bases). With 5 bases removed from V and 7 bases from J, the gap between germline ends came to 12 bases. Germline lookup yields CDR1 DFQATT and CDR2 SNEGSKA (reference sequence). There are 12 residues in the CDR3.